The text below deals with one TCR beta chain. The record originates from a study of cytomegalovirus exposure and HLA in healthy donors. Amplification used 60 Vbeta primers and 13 Jbeta primers. TCRdb's copy holds only in-frame clones and misses some; the assay was immunoSEQ multiplex PCR. The sample has 76,000 or so clones, around 72% seen once. In germline, CDR1 is LNHDA, CDR2 SQIVND (reference sequence). Trimming cost V 5 bases and J 4 bases; bases outside gene matches: 7. The CDR3 has 15 amino acids. This chain links TRBV19 with TRBJ2-2, with 7 bases matching TRBD1. The sequencing sample was made of PBMCs. This TCR was sampled from a woman between 40 and 55 years old in good health and CMV-seropositive. In nucleotides, the CDR3 is TGTGCCAGTAGTGCAGACAGGGTCCCCACCGGGGAGCTGTTTTTT. It translates to CASSADRVPTGELFF.